This T cell receptor (beta chain) was obtained from a study of control samples from healthy donors and cancer patients. This CDR3 has 16 residues. CDR1 KGHSH and CDR2 LQKENI come from the germline V gene. V lost 3 bases and J lost 0, with 13 bases in between. The table came from immunoSEQ multiplex PCR; TCRdb's copy has only in-frame clones and leaves some out. Of some 100,000 clones listed, 90% are singletons. The chain recombines TRBV18 with TRBJ2-3; D might be TRBD1 (5 bases). Sample: blood. The TCR sequence derives from a human donor in good health. The donor label of this sample is uncertain. The CDR3 loop reads CASSPNPGISTDTQYF. The CDR3 coding sequence is TGTGCCAGCTCACCGAACCCAGGGATAAGCACAGATACGCAGTATTTT.